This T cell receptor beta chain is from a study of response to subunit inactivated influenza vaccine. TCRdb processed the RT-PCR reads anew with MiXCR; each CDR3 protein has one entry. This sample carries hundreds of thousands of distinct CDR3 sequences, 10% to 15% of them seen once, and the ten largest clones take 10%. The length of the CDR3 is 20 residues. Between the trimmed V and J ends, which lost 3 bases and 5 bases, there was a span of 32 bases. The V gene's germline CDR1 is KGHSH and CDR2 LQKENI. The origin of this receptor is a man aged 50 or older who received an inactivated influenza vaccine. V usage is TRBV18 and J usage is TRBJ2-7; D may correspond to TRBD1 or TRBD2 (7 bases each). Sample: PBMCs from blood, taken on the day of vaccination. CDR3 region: CASSPDLYDFRQGGKDEQYF. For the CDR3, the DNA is TGTGCCAGCTCACCCGATTTATATGACTTCAGACAGGGAGGGAAGGACGAGCAGTACTTC. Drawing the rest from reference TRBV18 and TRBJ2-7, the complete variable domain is NAGVMQNPRHLVRRRGQEARLRCSPMKGHSHVYWYRQLPEEGLKFMVYLQKENIIDESGMPKERFSAEFPKEGPSILRIQQVVRGDSAAYFCASSPDLYDFRQGGKDEQYFGPGTRLTVT.